The clone carrying this TCR beta chain occurred a few times. Its antigen is not identified. The CDR3 loop spans 15 amino acids. CDR1 is SGHAT, CDR2 FQNNGV, per germline. Germline trimming cut 5 bases from V and 4 bases from J; bases unmatched to any gene: 10. These data belong to a study of T cell repertoires in aging, cancer and after chemotherapy. Whole-study results and caveats: Immunological memory after chemotherapy cannot be judged from the repertoire data.

Amplification of TCR beta used genomic DNA extracted from peripheral blood. A mixed TRB-A/B primer pool amplified rearranged TRB by multiplex touch-down PCR. TCRdb analysed the multiplex PCR reads with MiXCR anew, one entry per CDR3 protein. Of 13,000 or so distinct CDR3 sequences in the sample, around a quarter were seen once. The source material was blood. The rearrangement links TRBV11-2 to TRBJ2-7; TRBD2 aligns across 8 bases. The TCR sequence derives from a human donor in good health. This CDR3 is CASSHPAQREYEQYF. The CDR3 bases are TGTGCCAGCAGCCATCCCGCCCAGCGGGAGTACGAGCAGTACTTC.